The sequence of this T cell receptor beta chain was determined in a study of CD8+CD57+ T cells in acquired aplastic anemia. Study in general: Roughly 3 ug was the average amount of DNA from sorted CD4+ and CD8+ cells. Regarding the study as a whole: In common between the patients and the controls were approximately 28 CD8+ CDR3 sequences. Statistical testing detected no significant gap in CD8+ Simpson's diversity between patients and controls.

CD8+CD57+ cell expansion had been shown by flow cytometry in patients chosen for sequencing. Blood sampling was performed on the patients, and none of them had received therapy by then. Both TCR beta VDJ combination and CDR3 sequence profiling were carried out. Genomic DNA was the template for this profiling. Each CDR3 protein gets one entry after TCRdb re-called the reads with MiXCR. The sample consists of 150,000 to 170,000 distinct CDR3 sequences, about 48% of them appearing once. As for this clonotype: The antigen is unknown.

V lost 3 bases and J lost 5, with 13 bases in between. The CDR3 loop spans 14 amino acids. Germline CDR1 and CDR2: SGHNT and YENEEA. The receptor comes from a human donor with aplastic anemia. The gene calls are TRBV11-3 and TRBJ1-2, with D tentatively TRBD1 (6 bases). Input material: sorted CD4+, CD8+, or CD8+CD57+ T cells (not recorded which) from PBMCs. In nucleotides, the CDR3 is TGTGCCAGCAGCTTCGGGGTACAGGGATATGGCTACACCTTC. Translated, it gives CASSFGVQGYGYTF.